The 15 T cell receptor beta chains reported below all come from one sample, sequenced in a study of lymphopenia after photon versus proton radiotherapy. Assay: immunoSEQ multiplex PCR; the TCRdb copy retains only in-frame clones and omits some. This table holds 25,000 to 35,000 clones, roughly 90% found once. Sequenced here: peripheral blood, sampled from a patient treated with photon-based radiotherapy. These receptors were collected from a woman aged 45-65 years with pancreatic cancer.

The chain is built from TRBV7-6 and TRBJ1-3; TRBD1 matches 7 bases. CDR3 length: 16 residues. The J segment lost 2 bases and the V segment lost 5 bases, leaving 9 bases of the junction unmatched. Looked up from germline, CDR1 is SGHVS and CDR2 is FNYEAQ. The CDR3 coding sequence is TGTGCCAGCAGCGGGCGACAGGGAACGACTGGAAACACCATATATTTT. Protein: CASSGRQGTTGNTIYF.

The V call is TRBV19, the J call TRBJ2-7; D not resolved. Trimming removed 2 bases at V and 4 bases at J, with 9 bases between. The CDR3 runs to 13 residues. The germline CDR1 and CDR2 sequences are LNHDA and SQIVND (reference sequence). The CDR3 protein is CASSIRRSYEQYF. For the CDR3, the DNA is TGTGCCAGTAGTATAAGACGGTCGTACGAGCAGTACTTC. The whole variable domain, filled in from reference TRBV19 and TRBJ2-7, reads DGGITQSPKYLFRKEGQNVTLSCEQNLNHDAMYWYRQDPGQGLRLIYYSQIVNDFQKGDIAEGYSVSREKKESFPLTVTSAQKNPTAFYLCASSIRRSYEQYFGPGTRLTVT.

The gene calls are TRBV9 and TRBJ2-1, with 9 bases matching TRBD2. V trimming: 0 bases; J trimming: 6 bases; junction bases outside the gene matches: 7. Germline CDR1 reads SGDLS; CDR2 reads YYNGEE. This CDR3 spans 16 amino acids. The CDR3 reads CASSVASGTSFNEQFF. The CDR3 nucleotides are TGTGCCAGCAGCGTAGCCTCTGGGACTAGCTTCAATGAGCAGTTCTTC.

A single count supports this clone. The V and J genes are TRBV7-2 and TRBJ2-1; the match to TRBD2 covers 8 bases. The V gene end was trimmed by 4 bases and the J gene end by 9 bases; junction bases not matched to a gene: 17. The V gene's germline CDR1 is SGHTA and CDR2 FQGNSA. This CDR3 region has 17 residues. In DNA form, the CDR3 reads TGTGCCAGCAGCTCCGTTGGCGGACGGGGGGGTCCCGGTGAGCAGTTCTTC. Its protein product is CASSSVGGRGGPGEQFF.

This clone came up once. The chain uses TRBV7-2 and TRBJ1-4; D is uncertain. The V end was cut by 3 bases, the J end by 6 bases, with 8 bases between. CDR3 length equals 13 residues. Germline lookup yields CDR1 SGHTA and CDR2 FQGNSA. Here the CDR3 reads CASSFDTYEKLFF. For the CDR3, the DNA is TGTGCCAGCAGCTTTGACACTTATGAAAAACTGTTTTTT. The full variable domain, in which reference TRBV7-2 and TRBJ1-4 provide the parts outside the CDR3, is GAGVSQSPSNKVTEKGKDVELRCDPISGHTALYWYRQSLGQGLEFLIYFQGNSAPDKSGLPSDRFSAERTGGSVSTLTIQRTQQEDSAVYLCASSFDTYEKLFFGSGTQLSVL.

The chain has TRBV7-2 and TRBJ2-2; weak D call: TRBD1 (5 bases). Looked up from germline, CDR1 is SGHTA and CDR2 is FQGNSA. V lost 1 base and J 6 bases, leaving 18 bases between the germline ends. The CDR3 loop spans 17 amino acids. CDR3 amino acids: CASSLVLQAIEAGELFF. The CDR3 coding sequence is TGTGCCAGCAGCTTAGTACTACAGGCGATCGAAGCCGGGGAGCTGTTTTTT.

This rearrangement joins TRBV6-5 to TRBJ1-1; D is undetermined. The CDR3 totals 12 residues. Trimming took 7 bases from V and 7 from J, leaving 13 bases between them. Looked up from germline, CDR1 is MNHEY and CDR2 is SVGAGI. CDR3 sequence reads: CASTASEVEAFF. The CDR3 DNA sequence: TGTGCCAGCACCGCATCTGAGGTTGAAGCTTTCTTT.

This clone was seen a few times. The chain recombines TRBV30 with TRBJ2-7, with 7 bases lining up with TRBD2. CDR3 length: 14 amino acids. In germline, CDR1 is GTSNPN, CDR2 SVGIG (reference sequence). V dropped 3 bases and J dropped 2; count of bases not matched to a gene: 7. As DNA, the CDR3 is TGTGCCTGGAGAACTAGCGCAACTACCTACGAGCAGTACTTC. It codes for CAWRTSATTYEQYF. The full variable domain, rest sourced from reference TRBV30 and TRBJ2-7, is SQTIHQWPATLVQPVGSPLSLECTVEGTSNPNLYWYRQAAGRGLQLLFYSVGIGQISSEVPQNLSASRPQDRQFILSSKKLLLSDSGFYLCAWRTSATTYEQYFGPGTRLTVT.

This chain links TRBV7-9 with TRBJ2-3, with 8 bases aligning to TRBD1. The CDR3 sequence is 16 residues long. The V gene's germline CDR1 is SEHNR and CDR2 FQNEAQ (reference sequence). V was clipped by 5 bases and J by 4 bases; unmatched bases: 11. CDR3 loop: CASSRLRTGSPDTQYF. DNA of the CDR3: TGTGCCAGCAGCCGGCTGAGGACAGGGAGTCCAGATACGCAGTATTTT.

The chain couples TRBV7-6 to TRBJ2-1; 7 nucleotides match TRBD2. This CDR3 contains 16 residues. The J segment lost 4 bases and the V segment lost 2 bases, leaving 8 bases of the junction unmatched. Per the germline V gene, CDR1 is SGHVS and CDR2 is FNYEAQ. The CDR3 is CASSLRIPGLYNEQFF. The CDR3 DNA reads TGTGCCAGCAGCTTACGGATCCCGGGACTATACAATGAGCAGTTCTTC.

V is TRBV5-1 and J is TRBJ2-3; TRBD1 agrees at 8 bases. CDR1 and CDR2 (germline): SGHRS, YFSETQ. The CDR3 runs to 13 residues. V lost 6 bases, J lost 5 bases, and 5 bases stayed unmatched. CDR3 sequence reads: CASTQGAGDTQYF. In nucleotides, the CDR3 is TGCGCCAGCACCCAGGGGGCTGGAGATACGCAGTATTTT. Supplemented by reference TRBV5-1 and TRBJ2-3, the full variable domain reads KAGVTQTPRYLIKTRGQQVTLSCSPISGHRSVSWYQQTPGQGLQFLFEYFSETQRNKGNFPGRFSGRQFSNSRSEMNVSTLELGDSALYLCASTQGAGDTQYFGPGTRLTVL.

The chain joins TRBV7-2 to TRBJ1-5, with TRBD1 matching 7 bases. The length of the CDR3 is 17 residues. V dropped 1 base and J dropped 0; count of bases not matched to a gene: 6. CDR1 is SGHTA, CDR2 FQGNSA, per germline. In DNA, the CDR3 is TGTGCCAGCAGCTTAGGGCCGACAGGGTATAGCAATCAGCCCCAGCATTTT. Translation gives CASSLGPTGYSNQPQHF.

The V gene is TRBV7-9, the J gene TRBJ1-4, with a weak D call TRBD1 (6 bases). V was trimmed by 5 bases and J by 0 bases, leaving 13 bases between them. CDR3 length: 16 residues. Germline assignment: CDR1 SEHNR and CDR2 FQNEAQ (reference sequence). The CDR3 DNA sequence: TGTGCCAGCAGCCCAGCGGACAGAGCAACTAATGAAAAACTGTTTTTT. Amino acid sequence: CASSPADRATNEKLFF.

The chain uses TRBV27 and TRBJ2-7; 8 bases map to TRBD1. Germline CDR1 reads MNHEY; CDR2 reads SMNVEV (reference sequence). The CDR3 loop spans 14 amino acids. V shed 2 bases, J shed 4 bases, and the junction held 4 bases outside the gene matches. For the CDR3, the DNA is TGTGCCAGCAGTTTACGCCGACAGGGGTACGAGCAGTACTTC. It translates to CASSLRRQGYEQYF.

This clone was seen only once. The rearrangement uses TRBV4-3 and TRBJ2-7; TRBD2 matches 14 bases. Germline assignment: CDR1 LGHNA and CDR2 YSLEER. Unmatched junction bases numbered 2, after V lost 1 base and J lost 6 bases. The CDR3 is 15 amino acids. This CDR3 is CASSQGGLAGAEQYF. In DNA form, the CDR3 reads TGCGCCAGCAGCCAAGGGGGACTAGCGGGAGCCGAGCAGTACTTC.